Here is one T cell receptor beta chain with its context. Authors' analysis steps: Nucleated cell counts were estimated from reference gene primer amplification. The protocol was immunoSEQ multiplex PCR, while the TCRdb copy is restricted to in-frame clones and leaves out a portion. D and trimming were read from the DNA, whereas the V and J calls and clone size are those reported in that table. The sample includes 260,000 or so clones, more than 70% of them seen just once. The entry originates in a study of blood T cell repertoires in COVID-19. About the research overall: T cells, B-cell-depleted T cells, or PBMCs provided the cDNA or gDNA that served as material.

V was pared by 9 bases and J by 4 bases, with 9 bases of the junction left unmatched. The CDR3 covers 15 residues. Germline V lookup: CDR1 MNHEY, CDR2 SMNVEV (reference sequence). J is TRBJ2-2 and V is TRBV27, with 9 bases fitting TRBD2. This sequence originates from a man older than 75 with acute or convalescent COVID-19. Sequencing input: peripheral blood. CDR3 in amino acids: CASMRGGPPTGELFF. The DNA of the CDR3 is TGTGCCAGTATGCGGGGGGGCCCCCCCACCGGGGAGCTGTTTTTT.